What follows are 22 T cell receptor beta chains derived from one specimen sequenced in a study of blood T cell repertoires in COVID-19. The table came from immunoSEQ multiplex PCR; TCRdb's copy has only in-frame clones and leaves some out. The data contain around 200,000 clones, 80% of them singletons. Sequenced sample: PBMCs or T cells enriched from blood (not recorded which). Receptor source: a woman aged 40 to 50 with acute COVID-19.

J is TRBJ1-2 and V is TRBV29-1; possibly TRBD1 for D (5 bases). Germline assignment: CDR1 SQVTM and CDR2 ANQGSEA. V lost 1 base to trimming and J lost 4 bases, with 10 bases between them. This CDR3 spans 13 amino acids. The CDR3 is CSVEVEGSYGYTF. The CDR3 DNA reads as TGCAGCGTTGAAGTGGAGGGGAGCTATGGCTACACCTTC.

This chain connects TRBV5-1 to TRBJ2-3, with unresolved D. From germline, CDR1 is SGHRS and CDR2 YFSETQ. The CDR3 is made up of 15 amino acids. The germline V and J ends were trimmed by 0 bases and 0 bases, with 8 bases remaining between them. The CDR3 loop reads CASSLVARSTDTQYF. The DNA for the CDR3 is TGCGCCAGCAGCTTGGTAGCCCGTAGCACAGATACGCAGTATTTT.

The chain combines TRBV6-5 with TRBJ2-1; D possibly corresponds to TRBD2 (7 bases). Deletions cut 5 bases from V and 7 bases from J, with 18 bases between. This CDR3 has 15 amino acids. Germline lookup yields CDR1 MNHEY and CDR2 SVGAGI. The CDR3 DNA is TGTGCCAGCAGTCAAAGTCGGGGGGCGTCGAATGAGCAGTTCTTC. This sequence encodes CASSQSRGASNEQFF.

This clone was detected once. This chain connects TRBV5-1 to TRBJ2-5; 8 bases match TRBD2. Germline assignment: CDR1 SGHRS and CDR2 YFSETQ. V shed 2 bases, J shed 1 base, and the junction held 1 base outside the gene matches. This CDR3 has 14 residues. CDR3 sequence reads: CASSFSGGQETQYF. DNA for the CDR3: TGCGCCAGCAGCTTCAGCGGGGGCCAAGAGACCCAGTACTTC.

The chain joins TRBV14 to TRBJ1-1, with D perhaps matching TRBD1 (5 bases). The CDR3 has 16 amino acids. In germline, CDR1 is SGHDN, CDR2 FVKESK. V lost 0 bases and J 5 bases, leaving 16 bases between the germline ends. The DNA of the CDR3 is TGTGCCAGCAGCCAAGAACTGGTAGGGGTGGGTACTGAAGCTTTCTTT. It is translated as CASSQELVGVGTEAFF. The full variable domain, its missing parts supplied by reference TRBV14 and TRBJ1-1, is EAGVTQFPSHSVIEKGQTVTLRCDPISGHDNLYWYRRVMGKEIKFLLHFVKESKQDESGMPNNRFLAERTGGTYSTLKVQPAELEDSGVYFCASSQELVGVGTEAFFGQGTRLTVV.

V and J are TRBV5-8 and TRBJ1-6; the D is unclear. The V end was cut by 1 base, the J end by 6 bases, with 5 bases between. The germline V gene encodes CDR1 SGHTS and CDR2 YDEGEE. The CDR3 loop spans 13 amino acids. CDR3 bases: TGTGCCAGCAGCTTGCGGGGTAATTCACCCCTCCACTTT. As protein: CASSLRGNSPLHF.

The gene calls are TRBV4-2 and TRBJ1-1; D is unresolved. V lost 2 bases, J lost 0 bases, and 13 bases lay in between. The germline CDR1 and CDR2 sequences are LGHNA and YNFKEQ. This CDR3 is built from 16 residues. Written as DNA, the CDR3 is TGTGCCAGCAGCCAAAATCCGGAGCTGATGAACACTGAAGCTTTCTTT. As protein: CASSQNPELMNTEAFF.

This chain links TRBV30 with TRBJ2-4, with a tentative D call TRBD1 (5 bases). In germline, CDR1 is GTSNPN, CDR2 SVGIG (reference sequence). The CDR3 length is 15 residues. The V and J ends lost 1 base and 2 bases respectively, with 12 bases between them. The CDR3 DNA sequence: TGTGCCTGGAGTGACCTCAGGGAAACCAAAAACATTCAGTACTTC. Protein sequence: CAWSDLRETKNIQYF.

This chain connects TRBV5-8 to TRBJ1-5; a weak D match, TRBD1 (6 bases). V was trimmed by 2 bases and J by 11 bases, leaving 17 bases between them. Germline CDR1 and CDR2: SGHTS and YDEGEE. CDR3 length: 14 residues. The CDR3 protein is CASSFGQSHGAQHF. CDR3 DNA: TGTGCCAGCAGCTTTGGACAGTCCCATGGGGCCCAGCATTTT.

This clone was seen only a few times. The chain employs TRBV19 and TRBJ2-5; D remains ambiguous. Germline lookup yields CDR1 LNHDA and CDR2 SQIVND (reference sequence). The CDR3 has 14 residues. Trimming removed 1 base from V and 0 bases from J, with 6 bases in between. CDR3 residues: CASSIGRDQETQYF. CDR3 coding DNA: TGTGCCAGTAGTATAGGCCGGGACCAAGAGACCCAGTACTTC.

The V call is TRBV28, the J call TRBJ2-7; 10 bases match TRBD2. Germline V gene sequence: CDR1 MDHEN, CDR2 SYDVKM. V shed 5 bases, J shed 3 bases, and the junction held 4 bases outside the gene matches. CDR3 size: 14 residues. The CDR3 DNA reads TGTGCCAGCAGTCCACTAGCGGGGCTCTACGAGCAGTACTTC. Its protein product is CASSPLAGLYEQYF.

The chain has TRBV2 and TRBJ1-2; no firm D call. The CDR3 covers 14 residues. Germline-derived CDR1 and CDR2 are SNHLY and FYNNEI. Trimming took off 5 bases at V and 8 bases at J, with 18 bases between the two ends. The CDR3 bases are TGTGCCAGCAGTACCACTCACAGAGAAGGAGGCTACACCTTC. Protein sequence: CASSTTHREGGYTF.

The chain employs TRBV6-2 or TRBV6-3 and TRBJ1-2, with TRBD1 matching 7 bases. V trimming: 2 bases; J trimming: 7 bases; junction bases outside the gene matches: 4. The CDR3 has 13 amino acids. The germline V gene has CDR1 MNHEY and CDR2 SVGEGT. As DNA, the CDR3 is TGTGCCAGCAGTTACGACAGGGACGGTGGCTACACCTTC. This sequence encodes CASSYDRDGGYTF.

This chain connects TRBV5-6 to TRBJ2-7; D gene uncertain. CDR3 length: 14 residues. V gave up 1 base and J gave up 3 bases, with 11 bases separating them. Germline CDR1 reads SGHDT; CDR2 reads YYEEEE. In nucleotides, the CDR3 is TGTGCCAGCAGCTTGCTGCAGGTGGGCTACGAGCAGTACTTC. This sequence encodes CASSLLQVGYEQYF. Variable domain in full (rest from reference TRBV5-6 and TRBJ2-7): DAGVTQSPTHLIKTRGQQVTLRCSPKSGHDTVSWYQQALGQGPQFIFQYYEEEERQRGNFPDRFSGHQFPNYSSELNVNALLLGDSALYLCASSLLQVGYEQYFGPGTRLTVT.

V gene TRBV28 combines with J gene TRBJ1-2, with D unresolved. The ends were cut back, 3 bases at V and 8 bases at J, with 19 bases in the middle. In germline, CDR1 is MDHEN, CDR2 SYDVKM. This CDR3 region has 15 residues. CDR3 sequence (DNA): TGTGCCAGCAGTTTTATTGCAGGACTCGACAAGGGCTACACCTTC. Translated, it gives CASSFIAGLDKGYTF.

The gene calls are TRBV7-8 and TRBJ1-5, with 7 positions matching TRBD1. Germline-derived CDR1 and CDR2 are SGHVS and FQNEAQ. The CDR3 has 17 amino acids. V gave up 2 bases and J gave up 0 bases; unmatched junction bases: 7. The CDR3, as DNA: TGTGCCAGCAGCTTACCTACGACAGGGTTTAGCAATCAGCCCCAGCATTTT. It specifies CASSLPTTGFSNQPQHF.

The J gene is TRBJ2-5, the V gene TRBV5-1; 11 bases match TRBD2. CDR3 length: 16 residues. V lost 4 bases, J lost 3 bases, and 8 bases stayed unmatched. Germline V gene sequence: CDR1 SGHRS, CDR2 YFSETQ. The CDR3 bases are TGCGCCAGCAGCACCGCCGCACTAGCGGGAGAAGAGACCCAGTACTTC. It codes for CASSTAALAGEETQYF.

This clone was seen a single time. The chain recombines TRBV29-1 with TRBJ2-3, with 9 bases lining up with TRBD2. CDR3 length: 15 residues. The trim removed 2 bases at V and 0 bases at J, leaving 3 bases unmatched. Germline-derived CDR1 and CDR2 are SQVTM and ANQGSEA. In DNA form, the CDR3 reads TGCAGCGTTGAAAAGCTAGCGGGGAGCACAGATACGCAGTATTTT. It codes for CSVEKLAGSTDTQYF.

This sequence joins TRBV7-2 and TRBJ2-3; D possibly corresponds to TRBD2 (5 bases). V was trimmed by 2 bases and J by 5 bases, leaving 14 bases between them. Germline CDR1 SGHTA, CDR2 FQGNSA. The CDR3 spans 15 residues. The CDR3 region is CASSLSGKARDTQYF. In DNA, the CDR3 is TGTGCCAGCAGCTTAAGCGGAAAGGCCCGAGATACGCAGTATTTT.

This clone was picked up a small number of times. The gene calls are TRBV7-3 and TRBJ2-3; unclear D gene. The CDR3 is 13 amino acids. V lost 5 bases and J 0 bases, leaving 6 bases between the germline ends. From germline, CDR1 is SGHTA and CDR2 FQGTGA. The CDR3 here is CASSPFSTDTQYF. As DNA, the CDR3 is TGTGCCAGCAGCCCCTTTAGCACAGATACGCAGTATTTT.

The genes are TRBV7-2 and TRBJ2-2; D remains unclear. Trimming took off 5 bases at V and 0 bases at J, with 7 bases between the two ends. CDR1 is SGHTA, CDR2 FQGNSA, per germline. This CDR3 has 14 amino acids. The CDR3 region has the DNA TGTGCCAGCAGCCTAGGTACGAACACCGGGGAGCTGTTTTTT. It translates to CASSLGTNTGELFF. The variable domain in full, completed from reference TRBV7-2 and TRBJ2-2, reads GAGVSQSPSNKVTEKGKDVELRCDPISGHTALYWYRQSLGQGLEFLIYFQGNSAPDKSGLPSDRFSAERTGGSVSTLTIQRTQQEDSAVYLCASSLGTNTGELFFGEGSRLTVL.

This clone has just one count. The CDR3 bases are TGTGCCAGCAGTGGGACAGGGGCTCCCTACGAGCAGTACTTC. Its protein is CASSGTGAPYEQYF. V and J are TRBV27 and TRBJ2-7, with TRBD1 matching over 10 bases. The length of the CDR3 is 14 residues. From germline, CDR1 is MNHEY and CDR2 SMNVEV (reference sequence). Trimming at V came to 5 bases and at J to 2 bases, leaving 3 bases not matched to a gene.